The entry below describes one T cell receptor (beta chain). The data were obtained in a study of radiotherapy plus CTLA-4 blockade in lung cancer. With ipilimumab providing CTLA-4 blockade, focal radiation was administered to patients who had chemo-refractory metastatic non-small-cell lung cancer. Germline CDR1 and CDR2: SGHAT and FQNNGV. The V and J ends lost 6 bases and 13 bases, in that order; junction bases with no gene match: 3. This CDR3 is 13 amino acids long. The assay was immunoSEQ multiplex PCR, and TCRdb's table has in-frame clones only and misses some. The sample has around 72,000 clones, more than 75% seen once.

The specimen comprised peripheral blood, sampled from a patient treated with radiotherapy plus ipilimumab. This sequence originates from a human donor with non-small cell lung cancer who had a complete response to radiotherapy plus ipilimumab. The chain uses TRBV11-2 and TRBJ2-1, with 16 bases lining up with TRBD2. This CDR3 is CASRGLAGGQQFF. DNA of the CDR3: TGTGCCAGCAGGGGACTAGCGGGGGGGCAACAGTTCTTC.